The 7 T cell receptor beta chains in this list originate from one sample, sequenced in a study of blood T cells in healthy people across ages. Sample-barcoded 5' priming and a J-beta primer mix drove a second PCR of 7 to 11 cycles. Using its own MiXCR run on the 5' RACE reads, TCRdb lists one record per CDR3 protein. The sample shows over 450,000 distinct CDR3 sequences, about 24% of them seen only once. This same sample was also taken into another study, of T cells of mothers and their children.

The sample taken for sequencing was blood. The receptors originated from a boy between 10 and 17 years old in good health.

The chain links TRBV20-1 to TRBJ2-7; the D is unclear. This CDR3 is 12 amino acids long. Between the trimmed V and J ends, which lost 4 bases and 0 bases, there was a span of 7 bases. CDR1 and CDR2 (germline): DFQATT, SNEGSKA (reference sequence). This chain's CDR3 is CSATQISYEQYF. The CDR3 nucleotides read TGCAGTGCTACCCAGATCTCCTACGAGCAGTACTTC.

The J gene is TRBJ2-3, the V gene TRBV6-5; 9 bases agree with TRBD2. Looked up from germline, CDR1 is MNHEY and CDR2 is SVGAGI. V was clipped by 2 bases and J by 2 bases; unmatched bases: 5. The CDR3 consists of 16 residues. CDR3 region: CASSYGIAGDTDTQYF. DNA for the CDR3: TGTGCCAGCAGTTACGGGATAGCGGGGGACACAGATACGCAGTATTTT.

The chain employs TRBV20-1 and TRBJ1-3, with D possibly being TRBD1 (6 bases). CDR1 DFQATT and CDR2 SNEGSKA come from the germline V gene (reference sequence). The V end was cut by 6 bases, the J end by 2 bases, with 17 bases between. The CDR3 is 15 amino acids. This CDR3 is CSAGGREAAGNTIYF. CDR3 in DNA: TGCAGTGCCGGGGGCAGGGAGGCGGCTGGAAACACCATATATTTT.

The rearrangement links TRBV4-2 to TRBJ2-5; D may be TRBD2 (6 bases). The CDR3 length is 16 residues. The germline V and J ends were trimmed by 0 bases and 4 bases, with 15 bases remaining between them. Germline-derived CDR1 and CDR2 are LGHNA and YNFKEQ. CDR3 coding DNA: TGTGCCAGCAGCCAAGAATCGGGAGTAGCCGGAGAGACCCAGTACTTC. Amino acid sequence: CASSQESGVAGETQYF.

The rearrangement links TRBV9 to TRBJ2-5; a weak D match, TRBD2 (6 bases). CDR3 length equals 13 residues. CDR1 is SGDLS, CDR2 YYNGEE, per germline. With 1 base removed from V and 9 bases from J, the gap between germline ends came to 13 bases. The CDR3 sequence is CASSVLGEEAQYF. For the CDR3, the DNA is TGTGCCAGCAGCGTACTAGGGGAGGAGGCCCAGTACTTC.

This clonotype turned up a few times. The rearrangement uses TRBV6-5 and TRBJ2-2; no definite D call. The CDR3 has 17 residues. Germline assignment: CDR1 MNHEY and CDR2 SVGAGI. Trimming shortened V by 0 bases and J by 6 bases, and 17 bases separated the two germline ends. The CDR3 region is CASSYSRSRSRPGELFF. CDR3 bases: TGTGCCAGCAGTTACTCGAGGAGCAGGTCCCGGCCCGGGGAGCTGTTTTTT.

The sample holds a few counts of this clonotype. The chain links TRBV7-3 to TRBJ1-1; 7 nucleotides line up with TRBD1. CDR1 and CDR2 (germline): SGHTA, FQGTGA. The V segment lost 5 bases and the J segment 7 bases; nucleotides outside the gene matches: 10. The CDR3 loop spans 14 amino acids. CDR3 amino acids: CASSPQGGYGEAFF. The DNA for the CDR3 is TGTGCCAGCAGCCCCCAGGGGGGGTACGGTGAAGCTTTCTTT.